The subject of this entry is one T cell receptor (beta chain). What it binds is not known. This specimen comes from a study of blood T cells in healthy people across ages. A second PCR, run for about 7 to 11 cycles, used a sample-barcoded 5' primer plus a J-beta primer mix. Individual samples furnished no less than 3 million CDR3-containing paired-end reads apiece. TCRdb processed the 5' RACE reads anew with MiXCR; each CDR3 protein has one entry. The repertoire holds approximately 810,000 distinct CDR3 sequences, with about 30% as singletons. Every sample had a minimum of 7 million PBMCs isolated. Trimming removed 3 bases at V and 0 bases at J, with 14 bases between. CDR3 length: 17 residues. Germline lookup yields CDR1 WNHNN and CDR2 SYGVQD (reference sequence). Study-wide points: With donor CMV status unknown, expanded clonotype changes were possibly confounded.

This receptor was taken from a woman older than 75 in good health. The source material was blood. The genes are TRBV10-1 and TRBJ2-2; D is ambiguous. Here the CDR3 reads CASSDPDGYSNTGELFF. CDR3 in DNA: TGCGCCAGCAGTGATCCGGACGGCTACTCGAACACCGGGGAGCTGTTTTTT.